This record looks at one T cell receptor (beta chain) sequence and its context. This CDR3 is also generated by other DNA sequences in the sample. These data originate in a study of control samples from healthy donors and cancer patients. The CDR3 consists of 12 residues. V lost 3 bases, J lost 5 bases, and 6 bases lay in between. From germline, CDR1 is SGDLS and CDR2 YYNGEE. Assay used: immunoSEQ multiplex PCR; TCRdb lists only in-frame clones, some missing. The table includes 100,000 to 150,000 clones, just under 95% detected once. This TCR came from a young man in good health. The rearrangement uses TRBV9 and TRBJ2-1, with D perhaps TRBD2 (5 bases). Sequences were obtained from blood. CDR3 nucleotides: TGTGCCAGCAGCGCGAGGGACAATGAGCAGTTCTTC. It yields the protein CASSARDNEQFF.